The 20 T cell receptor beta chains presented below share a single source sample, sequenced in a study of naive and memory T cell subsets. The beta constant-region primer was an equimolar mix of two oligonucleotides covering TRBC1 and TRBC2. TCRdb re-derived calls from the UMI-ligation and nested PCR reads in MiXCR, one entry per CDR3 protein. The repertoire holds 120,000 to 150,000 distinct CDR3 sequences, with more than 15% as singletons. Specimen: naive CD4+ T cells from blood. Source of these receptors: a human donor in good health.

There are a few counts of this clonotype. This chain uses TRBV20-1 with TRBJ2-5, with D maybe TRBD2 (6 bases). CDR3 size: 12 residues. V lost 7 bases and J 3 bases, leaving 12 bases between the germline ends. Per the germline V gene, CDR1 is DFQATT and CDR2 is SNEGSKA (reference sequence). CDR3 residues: CSGSGEKETQYF. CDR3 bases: TGCAGTGGTTCGGGAGAAAAAGAGACCCAGTACTTC.

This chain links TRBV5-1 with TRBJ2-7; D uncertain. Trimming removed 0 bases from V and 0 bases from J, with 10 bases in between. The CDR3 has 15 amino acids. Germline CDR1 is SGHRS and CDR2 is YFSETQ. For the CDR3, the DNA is TGCGCCAGCAGCTTGGGGGTGGGATTCTCCTACGAGCAGTACTTC. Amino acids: CASSLGVGFSYEQYF. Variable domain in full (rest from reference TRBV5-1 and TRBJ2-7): KAGVTQTPRYLIKTRGQQVTLSCSPISGHRSVSWYQQTPGQGLQFLFEYFSETQRNKGNFPGRFSGRQFSNSRSEMNVSTLELGDSALYLCASSLGVGFSYEQYFGPGTRLTVT.

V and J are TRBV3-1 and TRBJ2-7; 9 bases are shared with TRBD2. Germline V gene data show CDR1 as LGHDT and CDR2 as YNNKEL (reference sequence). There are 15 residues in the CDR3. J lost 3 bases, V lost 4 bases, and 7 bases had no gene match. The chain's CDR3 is CASSLLSGRGYEQYF. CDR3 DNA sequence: TGTGCCAGCAGCCTCCTTAGCGGGAGAGGCTACGAGCAGTACTTC.

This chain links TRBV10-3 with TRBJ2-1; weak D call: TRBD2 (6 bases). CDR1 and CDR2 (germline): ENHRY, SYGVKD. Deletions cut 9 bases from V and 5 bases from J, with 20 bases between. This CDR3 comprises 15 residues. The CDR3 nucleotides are TGTGCCATGGACAATAGCGCTGGAGGGAACAATGAGCAGTTCTTC. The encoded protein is CAMDNSAGGNNEQFF.

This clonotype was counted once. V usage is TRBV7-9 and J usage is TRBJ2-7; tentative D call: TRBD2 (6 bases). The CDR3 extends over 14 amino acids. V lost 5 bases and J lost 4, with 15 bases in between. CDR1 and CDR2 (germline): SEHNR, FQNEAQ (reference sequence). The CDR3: CASSRGLEQYEQYF. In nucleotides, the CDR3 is TGTGCCAGCAGCCGGGGACTGGAACAGTACGAGCAGTACTTC.

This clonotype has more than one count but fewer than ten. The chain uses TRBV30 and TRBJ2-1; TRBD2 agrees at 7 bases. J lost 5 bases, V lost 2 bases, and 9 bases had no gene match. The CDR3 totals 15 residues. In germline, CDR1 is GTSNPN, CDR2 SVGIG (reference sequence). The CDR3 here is CAWSFAGVLHNEQFF. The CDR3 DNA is TGTGCCTGGAGTTTCGCGGGAGTCCTCCACAATGAGCAGTTCTTC.

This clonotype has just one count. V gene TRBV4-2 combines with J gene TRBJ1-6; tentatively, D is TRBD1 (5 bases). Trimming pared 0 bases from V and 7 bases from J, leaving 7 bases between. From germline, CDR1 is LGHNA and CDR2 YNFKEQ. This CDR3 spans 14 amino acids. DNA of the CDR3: TGTGCCAGCAGCCAAGAACAGGAGAATTCACCCCTCCACTTT. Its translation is CASSQEQENSPLHF.

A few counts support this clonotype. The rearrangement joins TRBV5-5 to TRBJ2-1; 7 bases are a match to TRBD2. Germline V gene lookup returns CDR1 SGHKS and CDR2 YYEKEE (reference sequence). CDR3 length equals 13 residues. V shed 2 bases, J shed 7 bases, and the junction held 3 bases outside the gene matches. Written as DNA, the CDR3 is TGTGCCAGCAGCTTCGGGACTACAAATGAGCAGTTCTTC. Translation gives CASSFGTTNEQFF. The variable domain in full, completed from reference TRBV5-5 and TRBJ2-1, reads DAGVTQSPTHLIKTRGQQVTLRCSPISGHKSVSWYQQVLGQGPQFIFQYYEKEERGRGNFPDRFSARQFPNYSSELNVNALLLGDSALYLCASSFGTTNEQFFGPGTRLTVL.

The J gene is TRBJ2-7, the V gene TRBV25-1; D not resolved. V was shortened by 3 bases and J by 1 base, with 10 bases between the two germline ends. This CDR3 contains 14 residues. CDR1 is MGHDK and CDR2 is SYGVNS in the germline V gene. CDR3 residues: CASSEIGVSYEQYF. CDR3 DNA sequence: TGTGCCAGCAGTGAGATTGGGGTTTCCTACGAGCAGTACTTC.

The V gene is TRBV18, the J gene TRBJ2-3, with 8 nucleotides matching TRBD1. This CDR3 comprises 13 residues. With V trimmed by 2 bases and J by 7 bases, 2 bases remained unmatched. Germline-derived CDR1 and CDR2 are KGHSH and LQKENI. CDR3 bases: TGTGCCAGCTCACCAGGACAGGGCTATACGCAGTATTTT. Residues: CASSPGQGYTQYF.

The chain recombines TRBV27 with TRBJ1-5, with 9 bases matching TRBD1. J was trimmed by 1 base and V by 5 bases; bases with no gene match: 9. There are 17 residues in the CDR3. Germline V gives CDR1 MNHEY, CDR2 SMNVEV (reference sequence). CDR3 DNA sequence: TGTGCCAGCAGTCTTAAACCCGGACAGGGGAGCAATCAGCCCCAGCATTTT. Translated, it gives CASSLKPGQGSNQPQHF.

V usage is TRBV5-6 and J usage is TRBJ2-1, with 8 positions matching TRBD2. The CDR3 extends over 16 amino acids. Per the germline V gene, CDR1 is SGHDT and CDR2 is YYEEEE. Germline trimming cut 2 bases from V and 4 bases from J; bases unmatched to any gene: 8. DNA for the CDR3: TGTGCCAGCAGCTTAATACAACTAGCGGAGTACAATGAGCAGTTCTTC. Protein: CASSLIQLAEYNEQFF.

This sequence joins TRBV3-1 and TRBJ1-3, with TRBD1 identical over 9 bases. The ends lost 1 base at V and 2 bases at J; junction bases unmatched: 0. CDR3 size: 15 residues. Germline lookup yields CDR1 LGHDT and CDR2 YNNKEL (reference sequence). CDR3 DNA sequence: TGTGCCAGCAGCCAAGGGACAGGGGCTGGAAACACCATATATTTT. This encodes CASSQGTGAGNTIYF.

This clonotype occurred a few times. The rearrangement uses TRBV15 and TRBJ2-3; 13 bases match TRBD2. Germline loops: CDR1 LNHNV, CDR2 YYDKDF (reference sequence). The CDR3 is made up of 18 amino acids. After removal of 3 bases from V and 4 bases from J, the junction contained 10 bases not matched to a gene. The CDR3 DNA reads TGTGCCACCAGCAGCTCCGGGACTAGCGGGGCCCCCCCAGATACGCAGTATTTT. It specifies CATSSSGTSGAPPDTQYF.

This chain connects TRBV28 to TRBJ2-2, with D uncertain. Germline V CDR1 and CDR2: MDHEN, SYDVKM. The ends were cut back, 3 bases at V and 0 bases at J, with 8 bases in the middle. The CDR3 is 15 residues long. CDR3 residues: CASSFPDPNTGELFF. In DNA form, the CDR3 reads TGTGCCAGCAGTTTCCCGGACCCGAACACCGGGGAGCTGTTTTTT. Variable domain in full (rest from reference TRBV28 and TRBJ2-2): DVKVTQSSRYLVKRTGEKVFLECVQDMDHENMFWYRQDPGLGLRLIYFSYDVKMKEKGDIPEGYSVSREKKERFSLILESASTNQTSMYLCASSFPDPNTGELFFGEGSRLTVL.

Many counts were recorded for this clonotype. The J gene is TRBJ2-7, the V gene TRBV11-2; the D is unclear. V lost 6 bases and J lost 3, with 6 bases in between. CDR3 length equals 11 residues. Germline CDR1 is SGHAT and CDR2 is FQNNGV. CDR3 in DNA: TGTGCCAGCAGGGGCGGCTACGAGCAGTACTTC. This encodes CASRGGYEQYF.

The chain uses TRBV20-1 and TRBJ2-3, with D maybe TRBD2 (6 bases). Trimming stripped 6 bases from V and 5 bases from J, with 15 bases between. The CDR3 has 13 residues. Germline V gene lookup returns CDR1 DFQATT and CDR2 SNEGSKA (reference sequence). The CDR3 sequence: CSAPLAGRDTQYF. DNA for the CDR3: TGCAGTGCCCCACTGGCGGGACGAGATACGCAGTATTTT.

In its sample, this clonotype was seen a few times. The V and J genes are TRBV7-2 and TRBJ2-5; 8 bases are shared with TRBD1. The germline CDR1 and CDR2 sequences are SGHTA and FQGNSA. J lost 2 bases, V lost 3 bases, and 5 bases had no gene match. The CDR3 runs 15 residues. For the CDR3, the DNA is TGTGCCAGCAGCTTGAGACAGGGGAGGCAAGAGACCCAGTACTTC. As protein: CASSLRQGRQETQYF.

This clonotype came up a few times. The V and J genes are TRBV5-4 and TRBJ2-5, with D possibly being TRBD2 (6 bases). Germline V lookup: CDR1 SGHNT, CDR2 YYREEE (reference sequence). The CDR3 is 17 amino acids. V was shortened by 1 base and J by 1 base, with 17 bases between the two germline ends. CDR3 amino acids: CASSLPWGGTLQETQYF. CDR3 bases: TGTGCCAGCAGCTTGCCGTGGGGAGGTACGCTCCAAGAGACCCAGTACTTC.

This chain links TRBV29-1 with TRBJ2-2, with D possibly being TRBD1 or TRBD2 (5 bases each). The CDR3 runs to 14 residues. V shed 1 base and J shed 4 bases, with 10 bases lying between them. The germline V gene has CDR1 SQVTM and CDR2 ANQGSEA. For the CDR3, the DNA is TGCAGCGTTGAAGGCCAGGGAGCCACCGGGGAGCTGTTTTTT. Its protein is CSVEGQGATGELFF.